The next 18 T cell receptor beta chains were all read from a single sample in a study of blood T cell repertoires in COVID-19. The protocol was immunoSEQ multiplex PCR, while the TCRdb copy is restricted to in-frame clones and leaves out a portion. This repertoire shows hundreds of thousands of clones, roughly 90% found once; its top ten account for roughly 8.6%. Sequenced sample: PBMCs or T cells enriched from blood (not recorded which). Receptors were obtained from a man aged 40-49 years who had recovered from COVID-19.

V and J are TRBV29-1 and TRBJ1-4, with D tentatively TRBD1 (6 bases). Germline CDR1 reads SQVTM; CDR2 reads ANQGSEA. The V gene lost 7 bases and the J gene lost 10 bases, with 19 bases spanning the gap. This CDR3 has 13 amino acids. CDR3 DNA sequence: TGCAGCGGGTCCCTCGGGGGGGGCGGAAAACTGTTTTTT. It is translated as CSGSLGGGGKLFF. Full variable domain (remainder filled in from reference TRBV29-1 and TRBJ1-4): SAVISQKPSRDICQRGTSLTIQCQVDSQVTMMFWYRQQPGQSLTLIATANQGSEATYESGFVIDKFPISRPNLTFSTLTVSNMSPEDSSIYLCSGSLGGGGKLFFGSGTQLSVL.

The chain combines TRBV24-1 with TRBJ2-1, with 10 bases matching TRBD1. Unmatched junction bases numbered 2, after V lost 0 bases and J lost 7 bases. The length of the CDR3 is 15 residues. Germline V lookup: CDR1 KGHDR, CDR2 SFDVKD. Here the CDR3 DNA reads TGTGCCACCAGTGATTTGGGACAGGGGGGGAATGAGCAGTTCTTC. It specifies CATSDLGQGGNEQFF.

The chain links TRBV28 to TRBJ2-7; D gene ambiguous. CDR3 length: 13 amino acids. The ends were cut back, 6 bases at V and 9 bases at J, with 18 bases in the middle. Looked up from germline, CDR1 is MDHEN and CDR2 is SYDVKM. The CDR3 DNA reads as TGTGCCAGCAGCCAGCATGGGCCCATGGGGCAGTACTTC. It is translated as CASSQHGPMGQYF.

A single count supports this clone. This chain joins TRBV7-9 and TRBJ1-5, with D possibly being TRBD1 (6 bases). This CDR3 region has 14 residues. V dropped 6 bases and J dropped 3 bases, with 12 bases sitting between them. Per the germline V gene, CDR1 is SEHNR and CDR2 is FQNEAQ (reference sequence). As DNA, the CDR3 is TGTGCCAGCAGAAAAACAGGGTACAATCAGCCCCAGCATTTT. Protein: CASRKTGYNQPQHF.

The chain's CDR3 is CSVIQDSSYEQYF. The CDR3 bases are TGCAGCGTCATACAGGACAGCTCCTACGAGCAGTACTTC. V usage is TRBV29-1 and J usage is TRBJ2-7; D may be TRBD1 (6 bases). The germline V gene has CDR1 SQVTM and CDR2 ANQGSEA. The ends were cut back, 6 bases at V and 0 bases at J, with 12 bases in the middle. CDR3 length: 13 amino acids.

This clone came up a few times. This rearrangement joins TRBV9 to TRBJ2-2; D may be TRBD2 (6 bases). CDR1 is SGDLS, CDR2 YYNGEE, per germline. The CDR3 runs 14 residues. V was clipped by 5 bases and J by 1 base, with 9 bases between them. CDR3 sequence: CASRLGGNTGELFF. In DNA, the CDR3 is TGTGCCAGCAGACTGGGGGGGAACACCGGGGAGCTGTTTTTT.

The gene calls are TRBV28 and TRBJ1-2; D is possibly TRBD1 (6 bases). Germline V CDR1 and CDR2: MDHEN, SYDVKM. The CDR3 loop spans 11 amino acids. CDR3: CAATGSYGYTF. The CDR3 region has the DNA TGTGCAGCAACAGGGAGTTATGGCTACACCTTC.

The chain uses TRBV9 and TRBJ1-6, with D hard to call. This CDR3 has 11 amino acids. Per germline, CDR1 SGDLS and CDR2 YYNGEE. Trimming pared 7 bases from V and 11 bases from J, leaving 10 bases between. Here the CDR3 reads CASPQRPPLHF. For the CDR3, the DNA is TGTGCCAGCCCCCAGAGGCCACCCCTCCACTTT. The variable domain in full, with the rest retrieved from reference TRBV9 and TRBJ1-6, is DSGVTQTPKHLITATGQRVTLRCSPRSGDLSVYWYQQSLDQGLQFLIQYYNGEERAKGNILERFSAQQFPDLHSELNLSSLELGDSALYFCASPQRPPLHFGNGTRLTVT.

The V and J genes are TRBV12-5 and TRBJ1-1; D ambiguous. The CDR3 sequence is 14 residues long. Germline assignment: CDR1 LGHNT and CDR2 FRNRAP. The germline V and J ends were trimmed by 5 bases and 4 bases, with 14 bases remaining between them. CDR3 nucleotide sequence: TGTGCTAGTGGTCGACGGGAGTTGGGCACTGAAGCTTTCTTT. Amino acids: CASGRRELGTEAFF.

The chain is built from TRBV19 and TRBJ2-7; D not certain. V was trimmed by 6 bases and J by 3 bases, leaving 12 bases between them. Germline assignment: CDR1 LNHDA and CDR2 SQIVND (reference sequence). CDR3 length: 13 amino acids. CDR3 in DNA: TGTGCCAGTAGGGAGTCCCTAAACTACGAGCAGTACTTC. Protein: CASRESLNYEQYF.

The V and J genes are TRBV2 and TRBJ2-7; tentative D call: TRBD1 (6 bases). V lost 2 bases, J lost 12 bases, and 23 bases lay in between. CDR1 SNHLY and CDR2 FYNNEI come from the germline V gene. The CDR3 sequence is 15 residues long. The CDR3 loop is CASSEPPGQLFEGYF. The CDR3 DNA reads TGTGCCAGCAGTGAACCCCCGGGACAACTCTTCGAGGGGTACTTC.

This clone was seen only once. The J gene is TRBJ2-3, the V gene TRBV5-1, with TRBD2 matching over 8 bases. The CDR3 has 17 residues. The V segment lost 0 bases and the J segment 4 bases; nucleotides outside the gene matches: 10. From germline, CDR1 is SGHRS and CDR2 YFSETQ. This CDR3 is CASSLEYRTSLADTQYF. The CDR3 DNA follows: TGCGCCAGCAGCTTGGAATATCGGACTAGCCTAGCAGATACGCAGTATTTT.

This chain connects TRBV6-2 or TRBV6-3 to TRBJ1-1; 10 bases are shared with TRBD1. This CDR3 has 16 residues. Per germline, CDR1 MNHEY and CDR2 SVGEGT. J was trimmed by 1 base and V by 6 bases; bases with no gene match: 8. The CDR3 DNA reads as TGTGCCAGCAGCCGGGGACAGGGGAAAAGGAACACTGAAGCTTTCTTT. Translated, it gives CASSRGQGKRNTEAFF.

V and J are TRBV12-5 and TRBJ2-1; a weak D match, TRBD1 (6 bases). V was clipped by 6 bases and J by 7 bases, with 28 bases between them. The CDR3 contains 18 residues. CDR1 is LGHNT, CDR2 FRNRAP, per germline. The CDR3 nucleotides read TGTGCTAGTGGGGCCAGGGGAGATGGCTCTCCGAACCAGAATGAGCAGTTCTTC. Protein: CASGARGDGSPNQNEQFF.

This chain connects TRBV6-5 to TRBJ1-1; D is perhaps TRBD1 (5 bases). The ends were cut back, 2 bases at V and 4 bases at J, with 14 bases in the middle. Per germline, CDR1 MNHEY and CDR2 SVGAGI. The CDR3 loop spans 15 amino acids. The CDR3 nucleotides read TGTGCCAGCAGTTACCTTGGCGGGGCTGTCACTGAAGCTTTCTTT. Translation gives CASSYLGGAVTEAFF.

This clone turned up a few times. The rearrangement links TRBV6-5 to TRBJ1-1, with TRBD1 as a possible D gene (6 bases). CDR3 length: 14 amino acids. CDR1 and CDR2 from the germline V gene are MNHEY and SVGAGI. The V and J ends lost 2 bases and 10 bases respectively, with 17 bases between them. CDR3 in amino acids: CASSYRQEQGRAFF. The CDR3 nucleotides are TGTGCCAGCAGTTACCGCCAAGAACAGGGTAGAGCTTTCTTT.

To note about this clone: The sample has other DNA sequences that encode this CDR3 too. The CDR3 DNA reads as TGTGCCAGCAGCCGACTAGCGGGGGTTGACACCGGGGAGCTGTTTTTT. Encoded protein: CASSRLAGVDTGELFF. The chain links TRBV7-8 to TRBJ2-2; TRBD2 agrees at 12 bases. CDR1 and CDR2 (germline): SGHVS, FQNEAQ. This CDR3 has 16 residues. The V and J ends lost 5 bases and 3 bases, in that order; junction bases with no gene match: 4.

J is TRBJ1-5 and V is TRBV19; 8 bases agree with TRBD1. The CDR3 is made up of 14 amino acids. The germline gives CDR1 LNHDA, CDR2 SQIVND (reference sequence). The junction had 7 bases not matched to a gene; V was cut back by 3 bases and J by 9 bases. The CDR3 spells CASSIGLGTGPQHF. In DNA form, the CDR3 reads TGTGCCAGTAGTATTGGTCTGGGGACAGGGCCCCAGCATTTT.